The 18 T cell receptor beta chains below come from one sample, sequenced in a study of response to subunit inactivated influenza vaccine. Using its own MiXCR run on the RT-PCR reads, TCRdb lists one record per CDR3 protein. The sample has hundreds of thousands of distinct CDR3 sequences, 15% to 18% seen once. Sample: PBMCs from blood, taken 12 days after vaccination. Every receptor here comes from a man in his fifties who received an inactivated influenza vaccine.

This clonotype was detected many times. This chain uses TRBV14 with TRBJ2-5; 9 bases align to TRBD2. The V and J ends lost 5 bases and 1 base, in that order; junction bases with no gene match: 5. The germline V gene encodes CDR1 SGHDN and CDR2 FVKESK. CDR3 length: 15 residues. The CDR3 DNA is TGTGCCAGCAGCAGTTTAGCGGGAGTCCAAGAGACCCAGTACTTC. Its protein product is CASSSLAGVQETQYF.

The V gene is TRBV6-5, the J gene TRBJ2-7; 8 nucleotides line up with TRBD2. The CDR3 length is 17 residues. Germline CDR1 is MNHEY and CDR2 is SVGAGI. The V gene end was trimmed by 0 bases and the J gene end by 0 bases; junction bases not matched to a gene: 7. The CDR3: CASSYSPSGSLSYEQYF. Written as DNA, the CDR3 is TGTGCCAGCAGTTACTCCCCGAGCGGGAGCCTCTCCTACGAGCAGTACTTC.

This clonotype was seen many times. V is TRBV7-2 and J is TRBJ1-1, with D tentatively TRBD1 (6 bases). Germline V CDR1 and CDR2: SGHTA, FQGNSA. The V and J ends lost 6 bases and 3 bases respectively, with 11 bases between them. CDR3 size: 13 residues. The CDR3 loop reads CASSTGTYTEAFF. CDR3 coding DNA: TGTGCCAGCAGTACAGGGACCTACACTGAAGCTTTCTTT.

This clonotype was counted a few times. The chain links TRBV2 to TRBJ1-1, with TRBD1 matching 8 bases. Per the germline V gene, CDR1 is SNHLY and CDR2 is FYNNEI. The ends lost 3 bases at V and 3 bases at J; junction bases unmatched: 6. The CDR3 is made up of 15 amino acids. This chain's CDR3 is CASSDGQGSYTEAFF. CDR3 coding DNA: TGTGCCAGCAGTGACGGACAGGGATCATACACTGAAGCTTTCTTT. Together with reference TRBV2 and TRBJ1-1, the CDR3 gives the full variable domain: EPEVTQTPSHQVTQMGQEVILRCVPISNHLYFYWYRQILGQKVEFLVSFYNNEISEKSEIFDDQFSVERPDGSNFTLKIRSTKLEDSAMYFCASSDGQGSYTEAFFGQGTRLTVV.

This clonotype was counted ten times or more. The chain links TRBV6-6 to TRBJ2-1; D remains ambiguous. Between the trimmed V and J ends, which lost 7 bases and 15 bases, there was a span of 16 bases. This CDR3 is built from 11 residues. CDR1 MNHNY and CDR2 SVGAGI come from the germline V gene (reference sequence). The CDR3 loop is CASTEPPPLFF. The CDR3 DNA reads TGTGCCAGCACGGAGCCGCCCCCGCTGTTCTTC.

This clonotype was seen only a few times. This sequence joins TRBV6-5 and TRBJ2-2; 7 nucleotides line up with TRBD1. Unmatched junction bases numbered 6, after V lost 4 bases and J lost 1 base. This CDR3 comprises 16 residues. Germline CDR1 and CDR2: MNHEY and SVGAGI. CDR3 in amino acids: CASSSLNRGNTGELFF. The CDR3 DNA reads TGTGCCAGCAGTTCCCTTAACAGGGGGAACACCGGGGAGCTGTTTTTT.

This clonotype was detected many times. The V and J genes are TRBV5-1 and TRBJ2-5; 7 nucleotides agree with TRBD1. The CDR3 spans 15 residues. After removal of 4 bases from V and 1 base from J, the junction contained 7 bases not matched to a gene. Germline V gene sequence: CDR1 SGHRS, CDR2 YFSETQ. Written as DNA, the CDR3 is TGCGCCAGCAGCACTGGGACAGCGGTCCAAGAGACCCAGTACTTC. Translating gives CASSTGTAVQETQYF.

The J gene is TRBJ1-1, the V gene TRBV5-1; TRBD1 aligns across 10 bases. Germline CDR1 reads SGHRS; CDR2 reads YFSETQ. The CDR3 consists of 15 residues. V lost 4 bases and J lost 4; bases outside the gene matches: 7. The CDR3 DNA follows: TGCGCCAGCAGCGTGAGGACAGGGGGAATCACTGAAGCTTTCTTT. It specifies CASSVRTGGITEAFF. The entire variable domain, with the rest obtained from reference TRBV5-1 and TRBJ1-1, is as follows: KAGVTQTPRYLIKTRGQQVTLSCSPISGHRSVSWYQQTPGQGLQFLFEYFSETQRNKGNFPGRFSGRQFSNSRSEMNVSTLELGDSALYLCASSVRTGGITEAFFGQGTRLTVV.

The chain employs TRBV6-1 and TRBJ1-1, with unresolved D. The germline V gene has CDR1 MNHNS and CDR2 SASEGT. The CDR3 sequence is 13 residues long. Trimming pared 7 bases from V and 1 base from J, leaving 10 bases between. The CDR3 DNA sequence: TGTGCCAGCAAGCGGACCGCGAACACTGAAGCTTTCTTT. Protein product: CASKRTANTEAFF.

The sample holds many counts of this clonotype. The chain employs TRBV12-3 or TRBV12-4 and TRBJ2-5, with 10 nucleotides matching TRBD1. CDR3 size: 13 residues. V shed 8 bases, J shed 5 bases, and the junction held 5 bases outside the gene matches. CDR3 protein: CASADRGRETQYF. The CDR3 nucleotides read TGTGCCAGCGCAGACAGGGGGCGTGAGACCCAGTACTTC.

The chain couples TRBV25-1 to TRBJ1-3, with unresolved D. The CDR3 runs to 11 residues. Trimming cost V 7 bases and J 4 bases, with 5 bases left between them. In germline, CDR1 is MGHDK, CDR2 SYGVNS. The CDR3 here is CASIAGNTIYF. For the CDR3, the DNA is TGTGCCAGCATAGCAGGAAACACCATATATTTT.

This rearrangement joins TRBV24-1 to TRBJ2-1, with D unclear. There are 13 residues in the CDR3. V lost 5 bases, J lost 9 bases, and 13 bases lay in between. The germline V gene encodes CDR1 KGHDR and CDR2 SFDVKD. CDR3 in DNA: TGTGCCACCAGTGCCCGGGCATTCAGTGAGCAGTTCTTC. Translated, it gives CATSARAFSEQFF.

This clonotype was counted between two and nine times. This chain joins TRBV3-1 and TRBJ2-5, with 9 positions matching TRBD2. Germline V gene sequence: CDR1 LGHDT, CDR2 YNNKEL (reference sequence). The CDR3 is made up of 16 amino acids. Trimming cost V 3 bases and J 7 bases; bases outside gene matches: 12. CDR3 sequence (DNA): TGTGCCAGCAGCCAGTCGGCGGGGGGGCTTCAGGCGACCCAGTACTTC. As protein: CASSQSAGGLQATQYF.

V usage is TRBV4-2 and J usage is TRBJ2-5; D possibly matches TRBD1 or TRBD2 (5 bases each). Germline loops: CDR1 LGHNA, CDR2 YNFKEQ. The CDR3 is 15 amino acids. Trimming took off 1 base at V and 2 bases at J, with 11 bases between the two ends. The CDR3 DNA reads TGTGCCAGCAGCCAAGGTGGGACGGGACAAGAGACCCAGTACTTC. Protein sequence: CASSQGGTGQETQYF.

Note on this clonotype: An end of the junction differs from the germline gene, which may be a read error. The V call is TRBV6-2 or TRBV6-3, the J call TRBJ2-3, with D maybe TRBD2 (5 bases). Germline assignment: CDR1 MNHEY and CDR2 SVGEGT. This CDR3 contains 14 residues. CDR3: CASSSGFFTDAQYF. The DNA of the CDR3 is TGTGCCAGCAGCTCGGGATTCTTCACAGATGCGCAGTATTTT.

The CDR3 is CASSIGGTEYYEQYF. In DNA, the CDR3 is TGTGCCAGTAGTATAGGTGGGACAGAGTACTACGAGCAGTACTTC. The rearrangement uses TRBV19 and TRBJ2-7; 7 nucleotides align to TRBD1. Trimming at V came to 1 base and at J to 3 bases, leaving 6 bases not matched to a gene. Germline CDR1 and CDR2: LNHDA and SQIVND (reference sequence). This CDR3 has 15 amino acids.

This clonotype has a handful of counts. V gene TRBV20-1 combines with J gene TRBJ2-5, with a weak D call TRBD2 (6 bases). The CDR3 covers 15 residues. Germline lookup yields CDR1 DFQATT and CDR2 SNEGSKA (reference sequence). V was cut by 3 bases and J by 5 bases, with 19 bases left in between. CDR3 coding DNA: TGCAGTGCTAGGAGATACGGCGGGGCCCGGGAGACCCAGTACTTC. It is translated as CSARRYGGARETQYF.

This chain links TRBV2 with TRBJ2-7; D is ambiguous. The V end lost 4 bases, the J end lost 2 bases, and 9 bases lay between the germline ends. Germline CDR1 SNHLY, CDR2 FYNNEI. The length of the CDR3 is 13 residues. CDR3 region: CASSGNRPYEQYF. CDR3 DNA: TGTGCCAGCAGTGGGAACCGCCCCTACGAGCAGTACTTC.